What follows are 19 T cell receptor beta chains derived from one specimen sequenced in a study of neurological immune-mediated disorders. TCRdb recomputed calls from the 5' RACE reads with MiXCR, one row per CDR3 protein. The sample shows fewer than 75,000 distinct CDR3 sequences, 3.5% to 5.5% of them seen only once. The sequenced sample was PBMCs. The receptors come from a man between 25 and 39 years old with multiple sclerosis.

This clonotype was detected ten times or more. This rearrangement joins TRBV11-2 to TRBJ2-3; 13 bases are shared with TRBD2. Germline V lookup: CDR1 SGHAT, CDR2 FQNNGV. Trimming removed 5 bases from V and 5 bases from J; junction bases left unmatched: 10. This CDR3 contains 17 residues. The CDR3 DNA is TGTGCCAGCAGCCCGCGGACTAGCGGGGGTAGTGGAGATACGCAGTATTTT. Its translation is CASSPRTSGGSGDTQYF.

This clonotype was seen ten or more times. This chain links TRBV20-1 with TRBJ2-7; tentatively, D is TRBD1 (5 bases). The CDR3 length is 13 residues. Germline CDR1 and CDR2: DFQATT and SNEGSKA (reference sequence). V lost 6 bases to trimming and J lost 5 bases, with 17 bases between them. CDR3 residues: CSASRVNPNEQYF. CDR3 nucleotide sequence: TGCAGTGCCAGCAGGGTCAATCCTAACGAGCAGTACTTC.

The table lists this clonotype with many counts. The J gene is TRBJ2-2, the V gene TRBV29-1; a weak D match, TRBD1 (6 bases). V gave up 6 bases and J gave up 5 bases, with 13 bases separating them. Germline V CDR1 and CDR2: SQVTM, ANQGSEA. The CDR3 has 13 amino acids. The CDR3 DNA sequence: TGCAGCGTGGGTCCAGGGGAAACCGGGGAGCTGTTTTTT. This gives the protein CSVGPGETGELFF.

This clonotype has ten or more counts. Here the CDR3 reads CSARPYTTSGGHNEQFF. Here the CDR3 DNA reads TGCAGTGCTAGACCCTACACGACTAGCGGGGGGCACAATGAGCAGTTCTTC. This rearrangement joins TRBV20-1 to TRBJ2-1; the match to TRBD2 covers 13 bases. Trimming removed 2 bases from V and 5 bases from J; junction bases left unmatched: 9. This CDR3 region has 17 residues. From germline, CDR1 is DFQATT and CDR2 SNEGSKA (reference sequence).

This clonotype was seen ten or more times. The CDR3 sequence is CASSLSAREGTQYF. DNA for the CDR3: TGCGCCAGCAGCTTGTCTGCCAGGGAGGGGACCCAGTACTTC. This chain connects TRBV5-1 to TRBJ2-5, with 7 bases lining up with TRBD2. Germline V gene sequence: CDR1 SGHRS, CDR2 YFSETQ. The CDR3 consists of 14 residues. The V and J ends lost 1 base and 7 bases, in that order; junction bases with no gene match: 7. The complete variable domain, with remaining parts taken from reference TRBV5-1 and TRBJ2-5, reads KAGVTQTPRYLIKTRGQQVTLSCSPISGHRSVSWYQQTPGQGLQFLFEYFSETQRNKGNFPGRFSGRQFSNSRSEMNVSTLELGDSALYLCASSLSAREGTQYFGPGTRLLVL.

This clonotype was recorded many times. The V and J genes are TRBV20-1 and TRBJ1-4; D is ambiguous. The CDR3 contains 15 residues. Germline loops: CDR1 DFQATT, CDR2 SNEGSKA (reference sequence). The V end lost 3 bases, the J end lost 2 bases, and 13 bases lay between the germline ends. CDR3 protein: CSARKLGSTNEKLFF. DNA for the CDR3: TGCAGTGCTAGGAAGTTGGGGTCGACTAATGAAAAACTGTTTTTT.

Turning to this clonotype: Compared with germline, one end of the junction differs, possibly owing to a read error. The chain has TRBV2 and TRBJ1-6; 8 nucleotides match TRBD1. Per the germline V gene, CDR1 is SNHLY and CDR2 is FYNNEI. This CDR3 comprises 15 residues. The CDR3 coding sequence is TGTGCCAGCAGTCCAGACGGGACAGGAAATTCACCCCTCAACTTT. This gives the protein CASSPDGTGNSPLNF.

In its sample, this clonotype was seen many times. The chain is built from TRBV29-1 and TRBJ2-5; D ambiguous. The CDR3 runs 13 residues. CDR1 is SQVTM and CDR2 is ANQGSEA in the germline V gene. V lost 5 bases and J lost 1, with 11 bases in between. As DNA, the CDR3 is TGCAGCGTTAGCCCATCCCGCCAAGAGACCCAGTACTTC. As protein: CSVSPSRQETQYF.

The chain uses TRBV20-1 and TRBJ2-1; no definite D call. Germline lookup yields CDR1 DFQATT and CDR2 SNEGSKA (reference sequence). This CDR3 is built from 13 residues. Trimming shortened V by 0 bases and J by 10 bases, and 13 bases separated the two germline ends. DNA of the CDR3: TGCAGTGCTAGAGATGAAGTCAGAGGCGAGCAGTTCTTC. Encoded protein: CSARDEVRGEQFF.

This clonotype was detected ten times or more. The chain couples TRBV5-1 to TRBJ2-1; possibly TRBD1 for D (6 bases). The CDR3 is 18 residues long. The ends were cut back, 2 bases at V and 6 bases at J, with 24 bases in the middle. The germline CDR1 and CDR2 sequences are SGHRS and YFSETQ. CDR3 DNA sequence: TGCGCCAGCAGCTTTCTTCAAAGGACAGACCATCCGAGCAATGAGCAGTTCTTC. Its protein is CASSFLQRTDHPSNEQFF.

This clonotype was seen at least ten times. The chain employs TRBV4-1 and TRBJ1-1; D is possibly TRBD1 (6 bases). Looked up from germline, CDR1 is MGHRA and CDR2 is YSYEKL. Trimming left V 0 bases short and J 2 bases short, with 7 bases between. The CDR3 is made up of 14 amino acids. The CDR3 protein is CASSQDRGNTEAFF. CDR3 coding DNA: TGCGCCAGCAGCCAAGACAGGGGAAACACTGAAGCTTTCTTT.

At least ten counts were recorded for this clonotype. V and J are TRBV4-1 and TRBJ1-1, with no clear D. The CDR3 extends over 14 amino acids. V was cut by 7 bases and J by 1 base, with 13 bases left in between. Germline V gives CDR1 MGHRA, CDR2 YSYEKL. The CDR3 DNA reads as TGCGCCAGCAAACTGCCCAGGCGGAACACTGAAGCTTTCTTT. It translates to CASKLPRRNTEAFF.

This clonotype was seen ten or more times. The chain has TRBV15 and TRBJ2-3; 14 nucleotides line up with TRBD2. With 5 bases clipped from V and 1 base from J, the junction kept 11 bases outside the gene matches. Germline V gives CDR1 LNHNV, CDR2 YYDKDF (reference sequence). The CDR3 has 19 residues. The CDR3 DNA reads TGTGCCACCAGCCCCTTCCCGGGACTAGCGGGGGCTCGCACAGATACGCAGTATTTT. Its protein product is CATSPFPGLAGARTDTQYF.

This clonotype was found many times. CDR3: CASSLRLYKNIQYF. CDR3 coding DNA: TGTGCCAGCAGTTTAAGGCTCTACAAAAACATTCAGTACTTC. This chain uses TRBV12-3 or TRBV12-4 with TRBJ2-4, with D uncertain. The CDR3 length is 14 residues. Trimming shortened V by 2 bases and J by 3 bases, and 8 bases separated the two germline ends.

This clonotype was counted between two and nine times. The genes are TRBV7-9 and TRBJ1-4; no clear D gene. V was pared by 4 bases and J by 13 bases, with 10 bases between. Looked up from germline, CDR1 is SEHNR and CDR2 is FQNEAQ (reference sequence). The CDR3 is 11 residues long. The CDR3 DNA reads as TGTGCCAGCAGCTGGGGAAGCGGACTGTTTTTT. Residues: CASSWGSGLFF.

This clonotype has just a few counts. The chain recombines TRBV5-1 with TRBJ2-3; 9 bases match TRBD1. This CDR3 has 15 residues. Germline lookup yields CDR1 SGHRS and CDR2 YFSETQ. V shed 8 bases and J 2 bases; nucleotides not matched to a gene: 9. The CDR3: CASSGTGSFTDTQYF. The CDR3 nucleotides are TGCGCCAGTTCGGGGACAGGGTCATTCACAGATACGCAGTATTTT.

In this sample, this clonotype turned up a few times. This sequence joins TRBV29-1 and TRBJ1-1; D is possibly TRBD1 (5 bases). The CDR3 is 12 residues long. CDR1 is SQVTM and CDR2 is ANQGSEA in the germline V gene. Between the trimmed V and J ends, which lost 7 bases and 2 bases, there was a span of 11 bases. The CDR3 loop is CSGARTNTEAFF. The CDR3 DNA is TGCAGCGGAGCCCGGACAAACACTGAAGCTTTCTTT.

This clonotype showed up just a few times. The chain carries TRBV2 and TRBJ1-2; D is unclear. The germline CDR1 and CDR2 sequences are SNHLY and FYNNEI. The CDR3 runs to 14 residues. Trimming shortened V by 8 bases and J by 4 bases, and 17 bases separated the two germline ends. CDR3: CASSPAQLTYGYTF. CDR3 in DNA: TGTGCCAGCTCCCCGGCACAGCTGACCTATGGCTACACCTTC.

This clonotype was detected ten times or more. This rearrangement joins TRBV5-1 to TRBJ2-1; D possibly corresponds to TRBD2 (6 bases). The CDR3 is 15 residues long. V shed 0 bases and J shed 8 bases, with 15 bases lying between them. Germline V gene data show CDR1 as SGHRS and CDR2 as YFSETQ. The CDR3 loop is CASSLGSGSGDEQFF. The CDR3 nucleotides are TGCGCCAGCAGCTTGGGGTCGGGCTCGGGGGATGAGCAGTTCTTC.